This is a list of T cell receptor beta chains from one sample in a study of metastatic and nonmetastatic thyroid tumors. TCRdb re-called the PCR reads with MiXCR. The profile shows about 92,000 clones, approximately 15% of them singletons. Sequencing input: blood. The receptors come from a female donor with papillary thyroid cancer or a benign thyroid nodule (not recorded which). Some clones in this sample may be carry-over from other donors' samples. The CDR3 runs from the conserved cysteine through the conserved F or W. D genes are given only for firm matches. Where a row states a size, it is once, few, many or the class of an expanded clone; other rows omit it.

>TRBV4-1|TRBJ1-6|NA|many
TGCGCCAGCAGCCAAGTCTTATTTTCACCCCTCCACTTT
CASSQVLFSPLHF
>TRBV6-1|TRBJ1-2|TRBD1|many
TGTGCCAGCACCACAATGGACAGGGACGGCTACACCTTC
CASTTMDRDGYTF
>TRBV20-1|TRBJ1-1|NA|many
TGCAGTGCAGGGGTGAACACTGAAGCTTTCTTT
CSAGVNTEAFF
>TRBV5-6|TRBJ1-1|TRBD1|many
TGTGCCAGCAGACACCAGGGGGACACTGAAGCTTTCTTT
CASRHQGDTEAFF
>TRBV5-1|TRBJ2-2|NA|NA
TGCGCCAGCAGCTTGAGTACGGCGAACACCGGGGAGTTGTTTTTT
CASSLSTANTGELFF
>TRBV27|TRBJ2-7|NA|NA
TGTGCCAGCAGTAGTAACGGACTATCGGTTCTTTACGAGCAGTACTTC
CASSSNGLSVLYEQYF
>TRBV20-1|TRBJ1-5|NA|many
TGCAGTGCTAGGGGCTGGGGGGAAGGACCAAATAATAGCAATCAGCCCCAGCATTTT
CSARGWGEGPNNSNQPQHF
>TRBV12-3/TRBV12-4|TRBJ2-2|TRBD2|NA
TGTGCCAGCAGCCGGACTAGCGCGTGGGGGGCGGGGGAGCTGTTTTTT
CASSRTSAWGAGELFF
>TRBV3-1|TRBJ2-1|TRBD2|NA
TGTGCCAGCAGCCAGGCGCGGGGTTGGGGGAGGGGCTCCTACAATGAGCAGTTCTTC
CASSQARGWGRGSYNEQFF
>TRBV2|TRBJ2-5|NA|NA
TGTGCCAGTATCTCTGACAGGTTCCAAGAGACCCAGTACTTC
CASISDRFQETQYF
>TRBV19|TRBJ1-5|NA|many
TGTGCCAGTAGTATGGGGGGGTCTCAGCCCCAGCATTTT
CASSMGGSQPQHF
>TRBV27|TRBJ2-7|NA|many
TGTGCCAGCAGTTTGACGGGGTCGGAGCAGTACTTC
CASSLTGSEQYF
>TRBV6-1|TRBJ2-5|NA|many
TGTGCCAGCAGTCCGGGCTGGGTTGGGCAAGAGACCCAGTACTTC
CASSPGWVGQETQYF
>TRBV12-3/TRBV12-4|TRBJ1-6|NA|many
TGTGCCAGCCACGGATCGAAATATAATTCACCCCTCCACTTT
CASHGSKYNSPLHF
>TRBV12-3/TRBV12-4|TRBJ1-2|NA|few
TGTGCCAGCAGTTTTAAGTACGCGACCGAATCGAAATATGGCTACACCTTC
CASSFKYATESKYGYTF
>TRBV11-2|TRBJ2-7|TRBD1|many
TGTGCCAGCAGCCAGAGACCGGGACAGTCCTACGAGCAGTACTTC
CASSQRPGQSYEQYF
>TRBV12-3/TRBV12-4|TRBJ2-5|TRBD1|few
TGTGCCAGCAGACCATTAGGGGGCTCGGGTGAGACCAAGTACTTC
CASRPLGGSGETKYF
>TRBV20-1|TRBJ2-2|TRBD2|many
TGCAGTGCTTTGCTAGCGGGGGGGTTTAAGACCGGGGAGCTGTTTTTT
CSALLAGGFKTGELFF
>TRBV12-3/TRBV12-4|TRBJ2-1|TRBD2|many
TGTGCCAGCAGTCCGACCCCTAGCGGGTCCCACAATGAGCAGTTCTTC
CASSPTPSGSHNEQFF
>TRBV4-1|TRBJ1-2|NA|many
TGCGCCAGCAGCCAAGTGGGCGTGCAGGGCCAGGATGGCTACACCTTC
CASSQVGVQGQDGYTF
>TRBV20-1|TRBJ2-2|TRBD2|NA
TGCAGTGCTAGCTGGCTAGCGGTGGGGCGGGTCGGGGAGCTGTTTTTT
CSASWLAVGRVGELFF
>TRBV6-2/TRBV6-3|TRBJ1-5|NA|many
TGTGCCAGCAGTTATGACTCAGGTCGCAGGGAGGGCAATCAGCCCCAGCATTTT
CASSYDSGRREGNQPQHF
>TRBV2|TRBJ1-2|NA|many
TGTGCCAGCCGGGAGGACGGCAACTATGGCTACACCTTC
CASREDGNYGYTF
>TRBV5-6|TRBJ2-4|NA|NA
TGTGCCAGCAGCTTGGCCAGGGTAGCTCGCGCCAAAAACATTCAGTACTTC
CASSLARVARAKNIQYF
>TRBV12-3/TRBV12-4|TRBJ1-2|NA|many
TGTGCCAGCAGTTTTTCCGGGAACTATGGCTACACCTTC
CASSFSGNYGYTF
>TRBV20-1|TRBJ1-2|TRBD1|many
TGCAGTGCTAGAGATCCCCAACAGGGGGTGGGCTATGGCTACACCTTC
CSARDPQQGVGYGYTF
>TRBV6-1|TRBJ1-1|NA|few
TGTGCCAGCATTGAGCATCCCCCAGGTATGAACACTGAAGCTTTCTTT
CASIEHPPGMNTEAFF
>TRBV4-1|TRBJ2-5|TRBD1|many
TGCGCCAGCAGCCGCTCAGGACAGGGGAAAGGAGAGACCCAGTACTTC
CASSRSGQGKGETQYF
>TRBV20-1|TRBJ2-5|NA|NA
TGCAGTGCTGGGGGACGCCAGTACTTC
CSAGGRQYF
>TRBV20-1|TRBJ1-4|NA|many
TGCAGCGCGCGGCCATTTCAGGTTGGGGGACTGTTTTTT
CSARPFQVGGLFF
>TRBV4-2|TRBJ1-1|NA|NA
TGTGCCAGCAGCCAGCCGGGCACTGAAGCTTTCTTT
CASSQPGTEAFF